These T cell receptor beta chains were read from a single sample in a study of T-cell reconstitution after alpha-beta-depleted transplantation in children. Each CDR3 protein gets one entry after TCRdb re-called the PCR reads with MiXCR. The data contain some 3,000 distinct CDR3 sequences, roughly 19% of them singletons. Sequenced here: PBMCs, mostly from graft donor cells, sampled 60 days after TCRalphabeta/CD19-depleted stem cell transplant. The source is a female patient aged 10 to 17 who had a stem cell transplant for acute lymphoblastic leukemia, so the T cells may come from the graft donor. CDR3s include the opening cysteine and the closing phenylalanine or tryptophan. D genes are given only for firm matches. For some rows the clone size is stated as once, few or many, or as a class when expanded; others skip it.

abundance	v_gene	j_gene	d_gene	CDR3nt	CDR3aa
many	TRBV20-1	TRBJ2-2	TRBD2	TGCAGTGCTAGAGATTACTCTAGCGGGAGACGGTCCGGGGAGCTGTTTTTT	CSARDYSSGRRSGELFF
medium-sized	TRBV6-2/TRBV6-3	TRBJ2-1	NA	TGTGCCAGCCACCCTGGGAGTCACAATGAGCAGTTCTTC	CASHPGSHNEQFF
many	TRBV20-1	TRBJ1-2	TRBD1	TGCAGTGCTAGGGGACAGGATTACTATGGCTACACCTTC	CSARGQDYYGYTF
many	TRBV6-5	TRBJ1-1	NA	TGTGCCAGCAGACCGGGCAGTCCCACTGAAGCTTTCTTT	CASRPGSPTEAFF
many	TRBV9	TRBJ1-1	NA	TGTGCCAGCAGCGTAGCTGTCAGGGGACCAAACACTGAAGCTTTCTTT	CASSVAVRGPNTEAFF
NA	TRBV12-3/TRBV12-4	TRBJ1-4	NA	TGTGCCAGCAGTTTCCGGGGCCTTAATGAAAAACTGTTTTTT	CASSFRGLNEKLFF
many	TRBV7-2	TRBJ2-7	TRBD2	TGTGCCAGCAGCTTAAAATCGGTGGTAGCGGGGGTATACGAGCAGTACTTC	CASSLKSVVAGVYEQYF
NA	TRBV5-1	TRBJ2-1	NA	TGCGCCAGCTCTCTCAGGGGGGGGAGCTCCTACAATGAGCAGTTCTTC	CASSLRGGSSYNEQFF
medium-sized	TRBV10-3	TRBJ2-1	TRBD2	TGTGCCATCAGGGGAGCGGGGGGCGATGAGCAGTTCTTC	CAIRGAGGDEQFF
NA	TRBV6-1	TRBJ2-1	TRBD1	TGTGCCAGCAGAACCAGGGGGCTCTCCTACAATGAGCAGTTCTCACAGTTCTTC	CASRTRGLSYNEQFSQFF
once	TRBV20-1	TRBJ2-7	TRBD1	TGCAGTGCTAGAAAGAGGACAGGGCCCGAGCAGTACTTC	CSARKRTGPEQYF
many	TRBV18	TRBJ2-3	NA	TGTGCCAGCTCACGGAGTTATCGGGACCACACCAGCACAGATACGCAGTATTTT	CASSRSYRDHTSTDTQYF